This T cell receptor beta chain comes out of a study of shared clonotypes between healthy human individuals. Overall study findings and caveats: What naive subsets generally showed was a larger estimated richness than memory subsets showed.

Turning to this clone: Its matching antigen is unknown.

V was cut by 1 base and J by 3 bases, with 10 bases left in between. This CDR3 has 15 amino acids. From germline, CDR1 is SGHTA and CDR2 FQGNSA. The protocol was immunoSEQ multiplex PCR, while the TCRdb copy is restricted to in-frame clones and leaves out a portion. Here the sample spans about 1 million clones, around 76% being singletons. The receptor was derived from a man between 18 and 29 years old in good health. The chain recombines TRBV7-2 with TRBJ1-5; perhaps TRBD1 as D (6 bases). Sequencing was performed on memory CD4+ T cells sorted from blood. As to subset: CD45RA-negative fraction. The CDR3 nucleotides read TGTGCCAGCAGCTTAGGGGGGGCCCCCAATCAGCCCCAGCATTTT. Translated, it gives CASSLGGAPNQPQHF.